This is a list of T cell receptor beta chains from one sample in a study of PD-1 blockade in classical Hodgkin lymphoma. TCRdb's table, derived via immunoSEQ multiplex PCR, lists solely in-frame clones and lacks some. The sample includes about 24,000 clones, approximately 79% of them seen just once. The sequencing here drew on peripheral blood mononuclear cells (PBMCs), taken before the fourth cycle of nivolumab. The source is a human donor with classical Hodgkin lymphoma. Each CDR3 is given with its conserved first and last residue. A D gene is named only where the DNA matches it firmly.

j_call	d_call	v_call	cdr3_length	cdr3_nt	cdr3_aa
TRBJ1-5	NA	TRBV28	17	TGTGCCAGCAGTCCTACTATAGGGTCTTATAGCAATCAGCCCCAGCATTTT	CASSPTIGSYSNQPQHF
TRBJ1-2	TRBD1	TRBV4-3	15	TGCGCCAGCAGCCAAGGGGACAGGGGGATCGATGGCTACACCTTC	CASSQGDRGIDGYTF
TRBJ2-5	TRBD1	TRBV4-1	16	TGCGCCAGCAGCCAAGTCAGGGGGCGAGAGGTAGAGACCCAGTACTTC	CASSQVRGREVETQYF
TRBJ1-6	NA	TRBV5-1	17	TGCGCCAGCAGCTTGAACAGGGAGGACTCCTATAATTCACCCCTCCACTTT	CASSLNREDSYNSPLHF
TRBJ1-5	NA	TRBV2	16	TGTGCCAGCAGTGAAGCGCTTCGGGCCACCAATCAGCCCCAGCATTTT	CASSEALRATNQPQHF
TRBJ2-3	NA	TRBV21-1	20	TGTGCCAGCAGCAAAAGAGGAGGCGGGCGGGGGACGGCGATCTGGGATACGCAGTATTTT	CASSKRGGGRGTAIWDTQYF
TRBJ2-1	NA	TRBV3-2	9	TGTGCAACCGGCGATGAGCAGTTCTTC	CATGDEQFF
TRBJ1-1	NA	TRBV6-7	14	TGTGCCAGCAGTTTCCAACCCGAGAACACTGAAGCTTTCTTT	CASSFQPENTEAFF
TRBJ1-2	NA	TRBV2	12	TGTGCCAGCAGTGACGCTTCCTATGGCTACACCTTC	CASSDASYGYTF
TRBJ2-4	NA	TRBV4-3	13	TGCGCCAGCAGCCAAGGACAGAAAAACATTCAGTACTTC	CASSQGQKNIQYF
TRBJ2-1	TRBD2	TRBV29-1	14	TGCAGCGTTGAATGGACTAGCGGATACAATGAGCAGTTCTTC	CSVEWTSGYNEQFF
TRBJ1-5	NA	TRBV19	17	TGTGCCAGTAGTATAGCTGGATTCCGGACAAGCAATCAGCCCCAGCATTTT	CASSIAGFRTSNQPQHF
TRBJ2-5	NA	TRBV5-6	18	TGTGCCAGCAGCTTGGCCGAGGGGGAGAGGGTTTGGGGAGAGACCCAGTACTTC	CASSLAEGERVWGETQYF
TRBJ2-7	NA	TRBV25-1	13	TGTGCCAGCAGCCCCCGCTTGGGCTACGAGCAGTACTTC	CASSPRLGYEQYF
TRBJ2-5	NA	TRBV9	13	TGTGCCAGCAGCGTAAGCAGGCAAGAGACCCAGTACTTC	CASSVSRQETQYF
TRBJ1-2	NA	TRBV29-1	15	TGCAGCGTTGAAGATTGGGGGCACTCTAACTATGGCTACACCTTC	CSVEDWGHSNYGYTF
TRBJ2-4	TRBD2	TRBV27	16	TGTGCCAGCAGTTTCTTGGGAGGGCTAGCCAAAAACATTCAGTACTTC	CASSFLGGLAKNIQYF